Below, one T cell receptor (beta chain) is given with its context. Under the authors' procedure: How many nucleated cells were present was estimated from reference gene primer amplification. The table came from immunoSEQ multiplex PCR; TCRdb's copy has only in-frame clones and leaves some out. V, J and clone size reflect that table, while D and trimming were determined from the DNA. Of about 460,000 clones in the sample, around nine tenths were seen once. The data were taken from a study of blood T cell repertoires in COVID-19. The CDR3 contains 13 residues. V lost 0 bases, J lost 7 bases, and 4 bases lay in between. The germline V gene encodes CDR1 SGHAT and CDR2 FQNNGV. The age range of participants was about 18 to 95 years, with residence in roughly 25 US areas.

The sample was PBMCs or T cells enriched from blood (not recorded which). The chain couples TRBV11-2 to TRBJ1-6; D remains unclear. This receptor was obtained from a woman aged 55-70 years who had recovered from COVID-19. The CDR3 here is CASSLDLNSPLHF. CDR3 bases: TGTGCCAGCAGCTTAGATCTCAATTCACCCCTCCACTTT.